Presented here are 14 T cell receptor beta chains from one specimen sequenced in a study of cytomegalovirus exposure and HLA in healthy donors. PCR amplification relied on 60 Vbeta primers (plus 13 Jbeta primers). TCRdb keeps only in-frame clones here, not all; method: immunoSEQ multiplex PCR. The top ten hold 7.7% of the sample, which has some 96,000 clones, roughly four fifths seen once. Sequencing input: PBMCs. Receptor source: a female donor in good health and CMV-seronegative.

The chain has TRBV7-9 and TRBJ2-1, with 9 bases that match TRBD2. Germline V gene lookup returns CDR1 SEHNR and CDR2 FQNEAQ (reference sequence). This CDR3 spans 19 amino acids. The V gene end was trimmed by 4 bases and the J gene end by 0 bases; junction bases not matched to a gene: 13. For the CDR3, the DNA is TGTGCCAGCAGCTACCGGAAAACTAGCGGGCGTAGCTCCTACAATGAGCAGTTCTTC. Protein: CASSYRKTSGRSSYNEQFF. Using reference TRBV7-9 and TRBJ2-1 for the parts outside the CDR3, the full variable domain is DTGVSQNPRHKITKRGQNVTFRCDPISEHNRLYWYRQTLGQGPEFLTYFQNEAQLEKSRLLSDRFSAERPKGSFSTLEIQRTEQGDSAMYLCASSYRKTSGRSSYNEQFFGPGTRLTVL.

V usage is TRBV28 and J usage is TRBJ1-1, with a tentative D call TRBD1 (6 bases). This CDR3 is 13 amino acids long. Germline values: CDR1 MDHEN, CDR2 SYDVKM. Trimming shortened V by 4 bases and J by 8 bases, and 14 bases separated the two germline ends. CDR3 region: CASSYRAFWEAFF. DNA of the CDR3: TGTGCCAGCAGTTACAGGGCGTTTTGGGAAGCTTTCTTT.

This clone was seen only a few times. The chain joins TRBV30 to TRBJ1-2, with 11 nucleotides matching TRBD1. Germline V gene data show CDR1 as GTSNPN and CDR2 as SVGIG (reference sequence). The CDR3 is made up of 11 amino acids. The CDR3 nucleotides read TGTTGTGGACAGGGGGCAAATGGCTACACCTTC. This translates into CCGQGANGYTF. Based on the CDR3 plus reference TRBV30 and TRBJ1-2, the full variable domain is SQTIHQWPATLVQPVGSPLSLECTVEGTSNPNLYWYRQAAGRGLQLLFYSVGIGQISSEVPQNLSASRPQDRQFILSSKKLLLSDSGFYLCCGQGANGYTFGSGTRLTVV.

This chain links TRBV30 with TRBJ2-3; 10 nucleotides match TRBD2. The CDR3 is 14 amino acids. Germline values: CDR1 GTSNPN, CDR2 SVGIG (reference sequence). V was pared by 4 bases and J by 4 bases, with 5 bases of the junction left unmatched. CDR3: CAWTVGLASDTQYF. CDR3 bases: TGTGCCTGGACCGTGGGACTAGCGTCAGATACGCAGTATTTT.

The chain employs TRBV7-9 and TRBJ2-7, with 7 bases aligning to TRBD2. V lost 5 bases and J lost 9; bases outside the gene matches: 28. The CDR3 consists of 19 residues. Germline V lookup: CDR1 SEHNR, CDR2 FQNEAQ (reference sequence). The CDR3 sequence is CASSRWAGDLSSKVMVQYF. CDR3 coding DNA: TGTGCCAGCAGCCGCTGGGCGGGGGACCTCAGCTCGAAGGTAATGGTGCAGTACTTC.

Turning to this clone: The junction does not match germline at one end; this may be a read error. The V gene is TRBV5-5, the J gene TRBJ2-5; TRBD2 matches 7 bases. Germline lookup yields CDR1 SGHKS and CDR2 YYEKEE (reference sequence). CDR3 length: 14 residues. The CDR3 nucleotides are TGTGCCAGCAACTTGGTCCAGGGAGGGGAGACCCAGTACTTC. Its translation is CASNLVQGGETQYF. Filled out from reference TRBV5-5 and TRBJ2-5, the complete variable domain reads DAGVTQSPTHLIKTRGQQVTLRCSPISGHKSVSWYQQVLGQGPQFIFQYYEKEERGRGNFPDRFSARQFPNYSSELNVNALLLGDSALYLCASNLVQGGETQYFGPGTRLLVL.

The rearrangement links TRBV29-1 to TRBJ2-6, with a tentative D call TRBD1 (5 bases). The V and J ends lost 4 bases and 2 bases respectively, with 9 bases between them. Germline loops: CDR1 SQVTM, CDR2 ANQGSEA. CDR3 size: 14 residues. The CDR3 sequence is CSVVSRAGANVLTF. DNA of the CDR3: TGCAGCGTTGTAAGCAGGGCTGGGGCCAACGTCCTGACTTTC.

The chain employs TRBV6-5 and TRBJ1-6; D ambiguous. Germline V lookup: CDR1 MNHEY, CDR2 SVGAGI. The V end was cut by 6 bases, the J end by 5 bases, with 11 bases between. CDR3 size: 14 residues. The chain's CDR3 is CASSTQRNNSPLHF. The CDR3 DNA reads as TGTGCCAGCAGCACACAGCGGAATAATTCACCCCTCCACTTT.

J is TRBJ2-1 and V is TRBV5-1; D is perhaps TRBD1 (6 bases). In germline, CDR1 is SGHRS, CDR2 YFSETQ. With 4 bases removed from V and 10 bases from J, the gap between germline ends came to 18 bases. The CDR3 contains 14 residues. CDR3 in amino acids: CASSLRDTPSEQFF. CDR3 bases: TGCGCCAGCAGCCTCCGGGACACCCCTTCCGAGCAGTTCTTC.

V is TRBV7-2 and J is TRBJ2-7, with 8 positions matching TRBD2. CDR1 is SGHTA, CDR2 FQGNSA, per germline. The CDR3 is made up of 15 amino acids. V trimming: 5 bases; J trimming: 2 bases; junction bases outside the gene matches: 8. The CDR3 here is CASSPWGSGAYEQYF. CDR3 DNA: TGTGCCAGCAGCCCCTGGGGTAGCGGGGCCTACGAGCAGTACTTC.

DNA of the CDR3: TGTGCCAGCAGTGAAGCGATTGGAGGGTTTAACTATGGCTACACCTTC. This gives the protein CASSEAIGGFNYGYTF. J is TRBJ1-2 and V is TRBV6-1; D is undetermined. The CDR3 covers 16 residues. V lost 0 bases and J 1 base, leaving 12 bases between the germline ends. Germline loops: CDR1 MNHNS, CDR2 SASEGT.

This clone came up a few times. The CDR3 sequence: CASSSEETGAYEQYF. Here the CDR3 DNA reads TGTGCCAGCAGCTCAGAGGAGACGGGAGCCTACGAGCAGTACTTC. The genes are TRBV7-9 and TRBJ2-7; possibly TRBD2 for D (6 bases). CDR1 and CDR2 (germline): SEHNR, FQNEAQ (reference sequence). V lost 4 bases to trimming and J lost 2 bases, with 15 bases between them. This CDR3 has 15 amino acids.

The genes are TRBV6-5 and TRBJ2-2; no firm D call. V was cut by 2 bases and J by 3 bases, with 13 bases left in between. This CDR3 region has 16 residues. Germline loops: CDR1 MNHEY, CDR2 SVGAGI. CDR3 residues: CASSYKFTSYTGELFF. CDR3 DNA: TGTGCCAGCAGTTACAAGTTTACAAGTTACACCGGGGAGCTGTTTTTT.

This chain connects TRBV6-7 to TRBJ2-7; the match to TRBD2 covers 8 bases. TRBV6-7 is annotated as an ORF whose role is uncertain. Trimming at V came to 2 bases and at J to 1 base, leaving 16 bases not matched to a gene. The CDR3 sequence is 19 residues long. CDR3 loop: CASSYGRSGSVRISYEQYF. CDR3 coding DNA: TGTGCCAGCAGTTACGGCAGAAGCGGGAGCGTGAGAATTTCCTACGAGCAGTACTTC.